The 18 T cell receptor beta chains below all came from one sample that was sequenced in a study of shared T cell receptors in the human thymus. Some clones are missing from TCRdb's copy, which holds only in-frame ones; the method was immunoSEQ multiplex PCR. This repertoire shows 600,000 or so clones, approximately 89% found once; its top ten account for roughly 0.0089%. This sample also appeared in a second study, on human thymus T cells.

The sample was thymocytes. These receptors were taken from a boy under two years old with a congenital heart defect.

The CDR3 protein is CASSNEVPTTGQGTYEQYF. CDR3 bases: TGTGCCAGCAGTAATGAGGTCCCAACCACGGGACAGGGAACCTACGAGCAGTACTTC. V is TRBV7-9 and J is TRBJ2-7; TRBD1 matches 9 bases. V trimming: 6 bases; J trimming: 2 bases; junction bases outside the gene matches: 20. Germline CDR1 is SEHNR and CDR2 is FQNEAQ (reference sequence). This CDR3 is 19 amino acids long.

This chain links TRBV5-8 with TRBJ1-5; D is possibly TRBD1 (5 bases). V lost 0 bases, J lost 7 bases, and 20 bases lay in between. The CDR3 has 17 residues. The germline V gene has CDR1 SGHTS and CDR2 YDEGEE. The DNA for the CDR3 is TGTGCCAGCAGCTTGGGGTCCCCCGGGGGACGGCTACAGCCCCAGCATTTT. This gives the protein CASSLGSPGGRLQPQHF.

V and J are TRBV6-5 and TRBJ1-3; TRBD1 agrees at 7 bases. The V gene's germline CDR1 is MNHEY and CDR2 SVGAGI. This CDR3 is built from 15 residues. Trimming cost V 5 bases and J 0 bases; bases outside gene matches: 4. CDR3 nucleotide sequence: TGTGCCAGCAGTAAGGACAGGCCCTCTGGAAACACCATATATTTT. Its translation is CASSKDRPSGNTIYF.

There are a few counts of this clone. This sequence joins TRBV18 and TRBJ1-1; no reliable D call. The CDR3 consists of 14 residues. V dropped 5 bases and J dropped 2 bases, with 12 bases sitting between them. Germline CDR1 and CDR2: KGHSH and LQKENI. The CDR3 coding sequence is TGTGCCAGCTCAAGCACAGAACGAAACACTGAAGCTTTCTTT. Its translation is CASSSTERNTEAFF.

The chain employs TRBV28 and TRBJ1-2; TRBD1 might be the D (5 bases). V was clipped by 7 bases and J by 6 bases, with 18 bases between them. This CDR3 has 14 amino acids. Germline V lookup: CDR1 MDHEN, CDR2 SYDVKM. CDR3 DNA: TGTGCCAGCACCCTATTTTCTGGGACTCATGGCTACACCTTC. Its translation is CASTLFSGTHGYTF.

This clone was recorded once. The V and J genes are TRBV5-8 and TRBJ2-1, with 8 bases lining up with TRBD1. The junction had 6 bases not matched to a gene; V was cut back by 4 bases and J by 6 bases. The germline V gene has CDR1 SGHTS and CDR2 YDEGEE. The CDR3 has 14 residues. CDR3 bases: TGTGCCAGCAGCCGCGGACAGGGAGGCAATGAGCAGTTCTTC. It is translated as CASSRGQGGNEQFF.

CDR3 sequence (DNA): TGTGCCAGCAGAGGTAGCGGGAGGCCTGACAGGTACAATGAGCAGTTCTTC. Translated, it gives CASRGSGRPDRYNEQFF. The chain is built from TRBV27 and TRBJ2-1; 10 bases are shared with TRBD2. The CDR3 consists of 17 residues. With 6 bases clipped from V and 4 bases from J, the junction kept 12 bases outside the gene matches. CDR1 and CDR2 (germline): MNHEY, SMNVEV (reference sequence).

The V call is TRBV19, the J call TRBJ1-5; D gene unclear. This CDR3 comprises 14 residues. V lost 6 bases and J 5 bases, leaving 14 bases between the germline ends. Looked up from germline, CDR1 is LNHDA and CDR2 is SQIVND (reference sequence). CDR3 sequence: CASRDRGPYQPQHF. DNA of the CDR3: TGTGCCAGTAGGGACCGCGGGCCGTATCAGCCCCAGCATTTT.

The chain couples TRBV19 to TRBJ1-2; 10 positions agree with TRBD1. This CDR3 region has 15 residues. V lost 6 bases, J lost 3 bases, and 7 bases stayed unmatched. Germline V lookup: CDR1 LNHDA, CDR2 SQIVND (reference sequence). The CDR3 loop is CASSPRQGADYGYTF. In DNA form, the CDR3 reads TGTGCCAGTAGCCCAAGACAGGGGGCTGACTATGGCTACACCTTC.

This chain joins TRBV10-3 and TRBJ2-1; 10 nucleotides agree with TRBD1. The CDR3 is 15 amino acids. Germline loops: CDR1 ENHRY, CDR2 SYGVKD. V gave up 4 bases and J gave up 7 bases; unmatched junction bases: 7. The CDR3 bases are TGTGCCATCAGTGGGGGACAGGGGTATTGGAATGAGCAGTTCTTC. Its translation is CAISGGQGYWNEQFF.

V gene TRBV19 combines with J gene TRBJ1-5; TRBD1 matches 7 bases. The CDR3 runs to 15 residues. Germline V gene lookup returns CDR1 LNHDA and CDR2 SQIVND (reference sequence). The ends lost 4 bases at V and 8 bases at J; junction bases unmatched: 11. CDR3 amino acids: CASSRTQGPYKPQHF. The DNA of the CDR3 is TGTGCCAGTAGTAGGACACAGGGGCCTTACAAGCCCCAGCATTTT.

V gene TRBV1 combines with J gene TRBJ1-2; TRBD1, as called in the table, went unchecked against the DNA. TRBV1 constitutes a pseudogene. The CDR3 length is 15 residues. The CDR3 loop is CTSSQVPQGHYGYTF. For the CDR3, the DNA is TGCACCAGCAGCCAAGTTCCCCAGGGTCACTATGGCTACACCTTC.

V is TRBV4-2 and J is TRBJ1-4, with D hard to call. Germline lookup yields CDR1 LGHNA and CDR2 YNFKEQ. Trimming pared 3 bases from V and 8 bases from J, leaving 16 bases between. This CDR3 has 15 residues. The CDR3 reads CASSQAFTGGEKLFF. The CDR3 DNA reads as TGTGCCAGCAGCCAGGCTTTTACGGGTGGAGAAAAACTGTTTTTT.

The chain links TRBV7-9 to TRBJ1-2; perhaps TRBD1 as D (5 bases). V lost 5 bases to trimming and J lost 3 bases, with 13 bases between them. This CDR3 is built from 14 residues. CDR1 SEHNR and CDR2 FQNEAQ come from the germline V gene (reference sequence). The CDR3 sequence: CASSKDRSYYGYTF. The DNA of the CDR3 is TGTGCCAGCAGCAAAGACAGATCATACTATGGCTACACCTTC.

The rearrangement uses TRBV6-4 and TRBJ1-1; 11 bases fit TRBD1. CDR1 is MRHNA and CDR2 is SNTAGT in the germline V gene. Trimming removed 2 bases from V and 8 bases from J; junction bases left unmatched: 4. This CDR3 has 14 residues. The CDR3: CASSDGQGAGEAFF. The CDR3, as DNA: TGTGCCAGCAGTGACGGACAGGGGGCAGGGGAAGCTTTCTTT.

With respect to this clone: A junction boundary mismatches the germline segment, possibly from a read error. The identical CDR3 is also encoded by other nucleotide sequences in the sample. The chain is built from TRBV6-1 and TRBJ1-6, with D possibly being TRBD1 (5 bases). The CDR3 extends over 17 amino acids. Germline CDR1 MNHNS, CDR2 SASEGT. For the CDR3, the DNA is TGTGCCAGCAGTGAAGTCGGGCAGGGCTCCTATAATTCCCCCCTCCACTTT. This encodes CASSEVGQGSYNSPLHF.

The chain employs TRBV6-5 and TRBJ2-7; D is ambiguous. The CDR3 spans 11 residues. Trimming removed 8 bases at V and 4 bases at J, with 9 bases between. The germline CDR1 and CDR2 sequences are MNHEY and SVGAGI. In DNA, the CDR3 is TGTGCCAGCGGCTTTTTTTACGAGCAGTACTTC. This gives the protein CASGFFYEQYF.

This chain joins TRBV29-1 and TRBJ2-7; the D gene is possibly TRBD1 (5 bases). The germline gives CDR1 SQVTM, CDR2 ANQGSEA. This CDR3 is built from 15 residues. Deletions cut 0 bases from V and 0 bases from J, with 12 bases between. The CDR3 DNA reads TGCAGCGTTGAAGAGTTCCAGGGTAGCTCCTACGAGCAGTACTTC. Translated: CSVEEFQGSSYEQYF.